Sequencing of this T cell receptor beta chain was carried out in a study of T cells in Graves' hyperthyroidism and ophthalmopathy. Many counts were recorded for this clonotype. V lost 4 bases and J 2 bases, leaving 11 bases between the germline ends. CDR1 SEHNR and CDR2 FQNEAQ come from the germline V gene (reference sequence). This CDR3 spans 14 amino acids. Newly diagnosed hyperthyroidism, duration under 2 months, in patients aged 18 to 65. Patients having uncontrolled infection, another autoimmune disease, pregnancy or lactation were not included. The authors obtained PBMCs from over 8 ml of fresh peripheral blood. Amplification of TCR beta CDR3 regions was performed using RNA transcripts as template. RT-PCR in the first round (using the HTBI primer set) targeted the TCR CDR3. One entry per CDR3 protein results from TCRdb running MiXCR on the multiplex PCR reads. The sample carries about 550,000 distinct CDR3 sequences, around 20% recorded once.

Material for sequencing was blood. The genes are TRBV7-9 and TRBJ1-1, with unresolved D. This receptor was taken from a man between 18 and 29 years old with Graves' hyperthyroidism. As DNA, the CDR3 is TGTGCCAGCAGCTCTCGACCCAGAAACACTGAAGCTTTCTTT. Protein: CASSSRPRNTEAFF.